A single sample gave rise to the 32 T cell receptor beta chains below, sequenced in a study of CD8+ T cells in alopecia areata. Treatment reported: oral pan-JAK inhibitor, 5-10 mg twice daily. TCR sequencing used cDNA made by reverse transcription of extracted RNA. Clones were sequenced by immunoSEQ multiplex PCR, and TCRdb holds only the in-frame ones, with some missing. The repertoire holds 150,000 to 200,000 clones, roughly 60% seen once, with 1% in the top ten. The sequencing here drew on CD4+ T cells sorted from blood, taken at week 24, from a patient treated with tofacitinib. The receptor source for this set is a human donor with alopecia areata.

This clone was recorded a few times. This CDR3 is CASSIFGQNQPQHF. In DNA, the CDR3 is TGTGCCAGTAGTATTTTTGGACAGAATCAGCCCCAGCATTTT. J is TRBJ1-5 and V is TRBV19; a weak D match, TRBD1 (6 bases). There are 14 residues in the CDR3. Between the trimmed V and J ends, which lost 3 bases and 4 bases, there was a span of 10 bases. CDR1 LNHDA and CDR2 SQIVND come from the germline V gene (reference sequence).

V gene TRBV5-8 combines with J gene TRBJ1-2, with TRBD1 as a possible D gene (6 bases). The CDR3 contains 13 residues. Germline values: CDR1 SGHTS, CDR2 YDEGEE. Between the trimmed V and J ends, which lost 7 bases and 3 bases, there was a span of 13 bases. The CDR3 coding sequence is TGTGCCAGCGGCCCAGGGGACTACTATGGCTACACCTTC. Translated: CASGPGDYYGYTF.

Written as DNA, the CDR3 is TGCGCCAGCAGTAAAACGACAGGGAATTTTGGAAACACCATATATTTT. It specifies CASSKTTGNFGNTIYF. The chain links TRBV5-1 to TRBJ1-3; 7 positions match TRBD1. The CDR3 covers 16 residues. The germline CDR1 and CDR2 sequences are SGHRS and YFSETQ. Losses at the gene ends were 5 bases for V and 3 bases for J; bases not matched to a gene: 11. Variable domain in full (rest from reference TRBV5-1 and TRBJ1-3): KAGVTQTPRYLIKTRGQQVTLSCSPISGHRSVSWYQQTPGQGLQFLFEYFSETQRNKGNFPGRFSGRQFSNSRSEMNVSTLELGDSALYLCASSKTTGNFGNTIYFGEGSWLTVV.

This clone was seen more than once but under ten times. The chain recombines TRBV7-2 with TRBJ2-3; D remains ambiguous. This CDR3 has 14 amino acids. With 1 base removed from V and 2 bases from J, the gap between germline ends came to 7 bases. The V gene's germline CDR1 is SGHTA and CDR2 FQGNSA. In nucleotides, the CDR3 is TGTGCCAGCAGCTTAGATGCGAACACAGATACGCAGTATTTT. Translated: CASSLDANTDTQYF.

This clone has a handful of counts. This chain links TRBV5-1 with TRBJ2-6, with no clear D. The length of the CDR3 is 15 residues. Germline V gene sequence: CDR1 SGHRS, CDR2 YFSETQ. The V end was cut by 4 bases, the J end by 0 bases, with 8 bases between. This CDR3 reads CASSALFSGANVLTF. In DNA form, the CDR3 reads TGCGCCAGCAGCGCGCTGTTCTCTGGGGCCAACGTCCTGACTTTC.

The DNA for the CDR3 is TGTGCCAGCAGTCCTCAGGGGCTACCCAATCAGCCCCAGCATTTT. It yields the protein CASSPQGLPNQPQHF. J is TRBJ1-5 and V is TRBV6-5; TRBD1 might be the D (6 bases). This CDR3 is built from 15 residues. Germline CDR1 MNHEY, CDR2 SVGAGI. Trimming left V 5 bases short and J 3 bases short, with 14 bases between.

This clone came up once. This chain joins TRBV30 and TRBJ1-2; D uncertain. The CDR3 totals 13 residues. V shed 3 bases and J shed 2 bases, with 10 bases lying between them. Germline CDR1 is GTSNPN and CDR2 is SVGIG (reference sequence). CDR3 region: CAWRDFQNYGYTF. The CDR3 nucleotides read TGTGCCTGGAGGGATTTTCAGAACTATGGCTACACCTTC.

This chain links TRBV5-1 with TRBJ2-5; 9 bases agree with TRBD2. The CDR3 sequence is 14 residues long. CDR1 is SGHRS, CDR2 YFSETQ, per germline. The trim removed 4 bases at V and 2 bases at J, leaving 3 bases unmatched. CDR3 residues: CASSIGLAQETQYF. As DNA, the CDR3 is TGCGCCAGCAGCATCGGACTAGCGCAAGAGACCCAGTACTTC.

The rearrangement links TRBV29-1 to TRBJ2-1; 7 bases are shared with TRBD1. Trimming at V came to 5 bases and at J to 3 bases, leaving 4 bases not matched to a gene. CDR3 size: 13 residues. Germline V lookup: CDR1 SQVTM, CDR2 ANQGSEA. The CDR3 is CSVKQGNYNEQFF. The CDR3 nucleotides read TGCAGCGTTAAACAGGGGAACTACAATGAGCAGTTCTTC.

This clone was picked up a small number of times. This CDR3 is CAWSVLGTGELFF. The CDR3 DNA is TGTGCCTGGAGTGTACTGGGCACCGGGGAGCTGTTTTTT. The rearrangement joins TRBV30 to TRBJ2-2, with unresolved D. This CDR3 region has 13 residues. Trimming shortened V by 0 bases and J by 4 bases, and 6 bases separated the two germline ends. The V gene's germline CDR1 is GTSNPN and CDR2 SVGIG (reference sequence).

The chain is built from TRBV25-1 and TRBJ1-2; D may be TRBD1 (5 bases). The CDR3 consists of 13 residues. The V end was cut by 6 bases, the J end by 2 bases, with 10 bases between. Germline lookup yields CDR1 MGHDK and CDR2 SYGVNS. The DNA for the CDR3 is TGTGCCAGCAGGAAACAGGAGAACTATGGCTACACCTTC. Translation gives CASRKQENYGYTF.

This sequence joins TRBV15 and TRBJ1-2; D remains unclear. Per germline, CDR1 LNHNV and CDR2 YYDKDF (reference sequence). Trimming removed 3 bases from V and 8 bases from J, with 13 bases in between. CDR3 length: 13 residues. The CDR3 is CATSRREDEGYTF. The CDR3 DNA sequence: TGTGCCACCAGCAGGCGGGAAGACGAAGGCTACACCTTC.

The rearrangement links TRBV7-2 to TRBJ2-3; either TRBD1 or TRBD2 may fit D (6 bases each). The CDR3 has 14 amino acids. Germline V gives CDR1 SGHTA, CDR2 FQGNSA. V was shortened by 5 bases and J by 2 bases, with 11 bases between the two germline ends. The chain's CDR3 is CASSEGGFTDTQYF. CDR3 nucleotide sequence: TGTGCCAGCAGCGAGGGGGGATTCACAGATACGCAGTATTTT.

CDR3 DNA sequence: TGTGCCTGGGACAGTGGATATGGCTACACCTTC. Translated, it gives CAWDSGYGYTF. The chain has TRBV30 and TRBJ1-2; TRBD1 is a possible D gene (5 bases). There are 11 residues in the CDR3. Trimming removed 5 bases at V and 5 bases at J, with 9 bases between. CDR1 GTSNPN and CDR2 SVGIG come from the germline V gene (reference sequence).

A remark on this clone: The sample has other DNA sequences that encode this CDR3 too. The chain is built from TRBV29-1 and TRBJ2-6; D remains unclear. The CDR3 length is 13 residues. Germline V CDR1 and CDR2: SQVTM, ANQGSEA. Trimming took off 4 bases at V and 1 base at J, with 5 bases between the two ends. CDR3 protein: CSVVGSGANVLTF. CDR3 sequence (DNA): TGCAGCGTTGTAGGGTCTGGGGCCAACGTCCTGACTTTC.

The genes are TRBV2 and TRBJ2-5; a possible D gene is TRBD1 (5 bases). The V end lost 3 bases, the J end lost 3 bases, and 11 bases lay between the germline ends. Germline CDR1 reads SNHLY; CDR2 reads FYNNEI. The CDR3 extends over 14 amino acids. CDR3 region: CASSDPGIEETQYF. CDR3 in DNA: TGTGCCAGCAGTGATCCAGGGATAGAAGAGACCCAGTACTTC.

In its sample, this clone was seen a few times. V and J are TRBV30 and TRBJ1-1; 9 bases align to TRBD1. The CDR3 totals 13 residues. Per the germline V gene, CDR1 is GTSNPN and CDR2 is SVGIG (reference sequence). Trimming cost V 3 bases and J 5 bases; bases outside gene matches: 4. CDR3 sequence reads: CAWREDRGTEAFF. In DNA, the CDR3 is TGTGCCTGGAGAGAAGACAGGGGGACTGAAGCTTTCTTT.

This clone has a handful of counts. The chain joins TRBV5-1 to TRBJ2-2; 10 bases align to TRBD2. Germline CDR1 is SGHRS and CDR2 is YFSETQ. Unmatched junction bases numbered 3, after V lost 4 bases and J lost 0 bases. The CDR3 contains 16 residues. The CDR3: CASSTGLAPNTGELFF. The CDR3 DNA reads as TGCGCCAGCAGCACGGGACTAGCGCCGAACACCGGGGAGCTGTTTTTT.

The chain uses TRBV7-2 and TRBJ2-7; D may be TRBD1 (6 bases). CDR3 length: 13 residues. The germline gives CDR1 SGHTA, CDR2 FQGNSA. V was cut by 1 base and J by 6 bases, with 10 bases left in between. In nucleotides, the CDR3 is TGTGCCAGCAGCTTAGACAGGGTGGTCGAGCAGTACTTC. Translating it yields CASSLDRVVEQYF.

The V and J genes are TRBV2 and TRBJ2-7; D not certain. CDR1 and CDR2 from the germline V gene are SNHLY and FYNNEI. Trimming took off 8 bases at V and 9 bases at J, with 20 bases between the two ends. This CDR3 is built from 13 residues. The CDR3, as DNA: TGTGCCAGCTTGAATTTGAGGAGTGGGCCGCAGTACTTC. Translating it yields CASLNLRSGPQYF.

A few counts support this clone. The J gene is TRBJ1-1, the V gene TRBV10-3; 7 positions match TRBD1. Germline values: CDR1 ENHRY, CDR2 SYGVKD. The J segment lost 1 base and the V segment lost 8 bases, leaving 7 bases of the junction unmatched. The CDR3 runs to 14 residues. CDR3 nucleotide sequence: TGTGCCATCGGAGAACGGACAGGGAACACTGAAGCTTTCTTT. Translating it yields CAIGERTGNTEAFF.

This chain uses TRBV20-1 with TRBJ2-1, with D perhaps matching TRBD2 (5 bases). CDR3 size: 11 residues. Germline V gene lookup returns CDR1 DFQATT and CDR2 SNEGSKA (reference sequence). Trimming cost V 4 bases and J 8 bases, with 9 bases left between them. CDR3 in amino acids: CSAIQRDEQFF. The CDR3 DNA reads TGCAGTGCTATCCAGAGGGATGAGCAGTTCTTC.

The V gene is TRBV7-2, the J gene TRBJ2-7; D not resolved. Germline-derived CDR1 and CDR2 are SGHTA and FQGNSA. The CDR3 sequence is 11 residues long. With 2 bases removed from V and 6 bases from J, the gap between germline ends came to 5 bases. The CDR3 DNA reads TGTGCCAGCAGCTTAAGGATCGAGCAGTACTTC. It codes for CASSLRIEQYF.

The chain combines TRBV29-1 with TRBJ2-6, with 8 bases that match TRBD1. The V segment lost 5 bases and the J segment 0 bases; nucleotides outside the gene matches: 12. Germline CDR1 and CDR2: SQVTM and ANQGSEA. The CDR3 covers 18 residues. The CDR3 protein is CSVLSGTGLSSGANVLTF. The CDR3 DNA reads TGCAGCGTTCTGTCCGGGACAGGCCTGAGCTCTGGGGCCAACGTCCTGACTTTC.

The V call is TRBV7-2, the J call TRBJ1-2, with D perhaps TRBD1 (5 bases). The V end lost 4 bases, the J end lost 3 bases, and 21 bases lay between the germline ends. This CDR3 comprises 17 residues. Germline V gene sequence: CDR1 SGHTA, CDR2 FQGNSA. CDR3 coding DNA: TGTGCCAGCAGCTCCAGTCCCCGGGACGTTGGGGACTATGGCTACACCTTC. Translated, it gives CASSSSPRDVGDYGYTF.

This clone was seen a single time. This rearrangement joins TRBV25-1 to TRBJ1-6; tentative D call: TRBD1 (5 bases). Trimming stripped 3 bases from V and 9 bases from J, with 9 bases between. CDR1 is MGHDK, CDR2 SYGVNS, per germline. CDR3 length: 13 amino acids. The DNA of the CDR3 is TGTGCCAGCAGTGACAGGGTGGTTTCACCCCTCCACTTT. This gives the protein CASSDRVVSPLHF.

This clone has just a few counts. This chain joins TRBV7-9 and TRBJ1-6; no reliable D call. Germline CDR1 reads SEHNR; CDR2 reads FQNEAQ (reference sequence). Trimming shortened V by 5 bases and J by 6 bases, and 5 bases separated the two germline ends. This CDR3 has 12 amino acids. CDR3: CASSPSNSPLHF. CDR3 sequence (DNA): TGTGCCAGCAGCCCCAGTAATTCACCCCTCCACTTT.

The gene calls are TRBV7-9 and TRBJ2-6; unclear D gene. This CDR3 is built from 16 residues. Germline CDR1 and CDR2: SEHNR and FQNEAQ (reference sequence). V lost 1 base to trimming and J lost 0 bases, with 7 bases between them. DNA of the CDR3: TGTGCCAGCAGCTTAGTGGGCCTCTCTGGGGCCAACGTCCTGACTTTC. It yields the protein CASSLVGLSGANVLTF. Variable domain in full (rest from reference TRBV7-9 and TRBJ2-6): DTGVSQNPRHKITKRGQNVTFRCDPISEHNRLYWYRQTLGQGPEFLTYFQNEAQLEKSRLLSDRFSAERPKGSFSTLEIQRTEQGDSAMYLCASSLVGLSGANVLTFGAGSRLTVL.

The CDR3 is CAWCTGTAGRYTF. The CDR3 nucleotides read TGTGCCTGGTGTACCGGGACAGCAGGGCGATACACCTTC. The chain couples TRBV30 to TRBJ1-2; 7 bases line up with TRBD1. The germline CDR1 and CDR2 sequences are GTSNPN and SVGIG (reference sequence). J was trimmed by 11 bases and V by 5 bases; bases with no gene match: 14. The CDR3 is 13 amino acids.

The chain is built from TRBV18 and TRBJ2-2; D remains ambiguous. V was clipped by 8 bases and J by 2 bases, with 9 bases between them. The CDR3 is 13 residues long. Germline loops: CDR1 KGHSH, CDR2 LQKENI. CDR3 loop: CASHTPNTGELFF. DNA for the CDR3: TGTGCCAGCCATACACCAAACACCGGGGAGCTGTTTTTT.

The chain has TRBV19 and TRBJ2-4, with a tentative D call TRBD1 (6 bases). Germline CDR1 LNHDA, CDR2 SQIVND (reference sequence). The CDR3 covers 16 residues. V was cut by 5 bases and J by 0 bases, with 14 bases left in between. CDR3 in DNA: TGTGCCAGTAGTCGGACAGAGCCGCTAGCCAAAAACATTCAGTACTTC. This translates into CASSRTEPLAKNIQYF.

This clone was seen at least ten times. The V call is TRBV4-2, the J call TRBJ2-2, with D perhaps assigned TRBD1 or TRBD2 (5 bases each). Germline-derived CDR1 and CDR2 are LGHNA and YNFKEQ. The V end was cut by 0 bases, the J end by 6 bases, with 11 bases between. This CDR3 has 15 residues. CDR3: CASSQDVGAAGELFF. The DNA of the CDR3 is TGTGCCAGCAGCCAAGACGTCGGGGCGGCCGGGGAGCTGTTTTTT.